This T cell receptor (beta chain) was sequenced in a study of early T cells in non-severe SARS-CoV-2 infection. Study results and caveats: Reliance on VDJdb matching favored anti-spike CD8 responses; private and CD4 specificities were missed.

The CDR3 sequence is 14 residues long. Trimming shortened V by 2 bases and J by 2 bases, and 10 bases separated the two germline ends. Germline V lookup: CDR1 LGHDT, CDR2 YNNKEL (reference sequence). This clonotype was seen only a few times. Antigen specificity is unknown. Separate cDNA molecules each had unique molecular identifiers attached to them. TCRdb passed the 5' RACE reads through MiXCR, listing each CDR3 protein once. The table records about 33,000 distinct CDR3 sequences, more than 5% of them present only once. The source of this sequence is an adult who was a healthcare worker with PCR-confirmed SARS-CoV-2 infection or an uninfected control (not recorded which). The chain employs TRBV3-1 and TRBJ2-7; no firm D call. The source material was whole blood. The CDR3 protein is CASSQLGSAYEQYF. The DNA for the CDR3 is TGTGCCAGCAGCCAATTGGGCTCAGCCTACGAGCAGTACTTC.